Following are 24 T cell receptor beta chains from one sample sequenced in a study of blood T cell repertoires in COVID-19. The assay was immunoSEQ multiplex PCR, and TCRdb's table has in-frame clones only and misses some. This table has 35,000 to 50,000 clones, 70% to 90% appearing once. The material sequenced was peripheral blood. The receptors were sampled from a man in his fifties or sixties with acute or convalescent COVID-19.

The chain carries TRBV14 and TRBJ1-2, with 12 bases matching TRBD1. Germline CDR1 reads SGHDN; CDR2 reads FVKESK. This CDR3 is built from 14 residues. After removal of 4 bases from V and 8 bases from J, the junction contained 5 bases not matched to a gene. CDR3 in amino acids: CASSPGTGGFGYTF. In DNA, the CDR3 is TGTGCCAGCAGCCCTGGGACAGGGGGCTTCGGCTACACCTTC.

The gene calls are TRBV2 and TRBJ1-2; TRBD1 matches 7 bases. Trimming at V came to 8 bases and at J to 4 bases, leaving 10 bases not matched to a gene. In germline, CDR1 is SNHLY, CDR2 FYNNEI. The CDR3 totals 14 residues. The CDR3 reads CASQVPGQPYGYTF. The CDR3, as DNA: TGTGCCAGCCAGGTCCCGGGACAGCCCTATGGCTACACCTTC. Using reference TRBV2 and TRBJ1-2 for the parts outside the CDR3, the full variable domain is EPEVTQTPSHQVTQMGQEVILRCVPISNHLYFYWYRQILGQKVEFLVSFYNNEISEKSEIFDDQFSVERPDGSNFTLKIRSTKLEDSAMYFCASQVPGQPYGYTFGSGTRLTVV.

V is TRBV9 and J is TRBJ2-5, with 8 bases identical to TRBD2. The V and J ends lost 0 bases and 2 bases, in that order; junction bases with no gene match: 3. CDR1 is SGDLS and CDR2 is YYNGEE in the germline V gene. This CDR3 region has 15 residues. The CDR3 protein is CASSVGVAGQETQYF. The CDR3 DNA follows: TGTGCCAGCAGCGTAGGAGTAGCGGGGCAAGAGACCCAGTACTTC.

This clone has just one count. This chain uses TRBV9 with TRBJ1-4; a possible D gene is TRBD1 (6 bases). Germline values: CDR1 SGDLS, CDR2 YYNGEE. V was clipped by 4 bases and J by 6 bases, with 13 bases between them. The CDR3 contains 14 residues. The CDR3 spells CASSFGGADEKLFF. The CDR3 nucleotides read TGTGCCAGCAGCTTTGGGGGCGCAGATGAAAAACTGTTTTTT.

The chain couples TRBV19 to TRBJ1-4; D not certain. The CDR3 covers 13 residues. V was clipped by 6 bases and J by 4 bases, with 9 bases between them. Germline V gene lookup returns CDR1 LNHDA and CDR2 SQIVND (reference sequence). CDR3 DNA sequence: TGTGCCAGTAGGGGGAGCCTTAATGAAAAACTGTTTTTT. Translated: CASRGSLNEKLFF.

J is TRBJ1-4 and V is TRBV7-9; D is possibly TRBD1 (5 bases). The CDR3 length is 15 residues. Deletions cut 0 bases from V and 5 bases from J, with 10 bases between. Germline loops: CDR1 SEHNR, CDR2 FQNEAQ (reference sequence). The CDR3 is CASSLATGGNEKLFF. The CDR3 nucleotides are TGTGCCAGCAGCTTAGCAACAGGTGGAAATGAAAAACTGTTTTTT.

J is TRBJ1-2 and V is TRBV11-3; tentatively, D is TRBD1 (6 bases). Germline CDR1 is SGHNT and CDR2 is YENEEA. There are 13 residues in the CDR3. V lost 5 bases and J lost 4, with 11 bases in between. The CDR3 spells CASSHRDGYGYTF. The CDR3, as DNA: TGTGCCAGCAGCCACAGGGACGGCTATGGCTACACCTTC.

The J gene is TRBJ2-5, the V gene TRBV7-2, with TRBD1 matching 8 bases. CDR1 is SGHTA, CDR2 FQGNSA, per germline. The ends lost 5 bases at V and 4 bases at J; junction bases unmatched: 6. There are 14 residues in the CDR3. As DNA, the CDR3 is TGTGCCAGCAGCACGAGACAGGGGAGAGAGACCCAGTACTTC. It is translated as CASSTRQGRETQYF.

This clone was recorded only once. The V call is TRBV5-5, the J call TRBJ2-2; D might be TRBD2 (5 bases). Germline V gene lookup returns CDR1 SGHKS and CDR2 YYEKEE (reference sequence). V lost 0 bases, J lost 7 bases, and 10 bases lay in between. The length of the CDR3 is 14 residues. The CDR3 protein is CASSLEAGIGELFF. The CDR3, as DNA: TGTGCCAGCAGCTTGGAGGCCGGGATCGGGGAGCTGTTTTTT. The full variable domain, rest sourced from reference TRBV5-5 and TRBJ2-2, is DAGVTQSPTHLIKTRGQQVTLRCSPISGHKSVSWYQQVLGQGPQFIFQYYEKEERGRGNFPDRFSARQFPNYSSELNVNALLLGDSALYLCASSLEAGIGELFFGEGSRLTVL.

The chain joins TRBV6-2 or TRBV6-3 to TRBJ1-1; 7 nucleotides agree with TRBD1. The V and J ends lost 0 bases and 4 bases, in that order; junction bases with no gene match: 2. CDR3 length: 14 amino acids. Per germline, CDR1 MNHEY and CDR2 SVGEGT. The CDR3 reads CASSYSSGGTEAFF. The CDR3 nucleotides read TGTGCCAGCAGTTACTCTTCAGGGGGCACTGAAGCTTTCTTT.

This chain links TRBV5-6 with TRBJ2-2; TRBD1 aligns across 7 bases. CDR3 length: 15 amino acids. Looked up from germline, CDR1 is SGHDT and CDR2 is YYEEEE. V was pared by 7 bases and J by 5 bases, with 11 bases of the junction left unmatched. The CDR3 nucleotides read TGTGCCAGCCCCGGGACAGTCGTTAGGACCGGGGAGCTGTTTTTT. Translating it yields CASPGTVVRTGELFF.

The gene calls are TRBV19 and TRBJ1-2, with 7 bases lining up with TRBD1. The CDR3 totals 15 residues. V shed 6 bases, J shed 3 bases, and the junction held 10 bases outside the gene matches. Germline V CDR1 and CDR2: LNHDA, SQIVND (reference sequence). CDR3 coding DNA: TGTGCCAGTAGCCAGGGGGGCTTTAAAGACTATGGCTACACCTTC. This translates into CASSQGGFKDYGYTF.

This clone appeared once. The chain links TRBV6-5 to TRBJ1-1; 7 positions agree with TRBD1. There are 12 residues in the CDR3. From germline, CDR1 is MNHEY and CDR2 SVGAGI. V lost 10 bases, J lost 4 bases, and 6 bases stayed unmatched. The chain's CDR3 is CATGQVFTEAFF. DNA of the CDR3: TGTGCCACCGGACAGGTCTTCACTGAAGCTTTCTTT.

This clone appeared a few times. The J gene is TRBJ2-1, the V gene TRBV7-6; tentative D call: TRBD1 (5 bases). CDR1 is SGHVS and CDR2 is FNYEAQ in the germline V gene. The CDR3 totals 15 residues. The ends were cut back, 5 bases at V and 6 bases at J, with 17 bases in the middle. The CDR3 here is CASSLDGHRSNEQFF. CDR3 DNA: TGTGCCAGCAGCCTTGACGGACATAGATCCAATGAGCAGTTCTTC.

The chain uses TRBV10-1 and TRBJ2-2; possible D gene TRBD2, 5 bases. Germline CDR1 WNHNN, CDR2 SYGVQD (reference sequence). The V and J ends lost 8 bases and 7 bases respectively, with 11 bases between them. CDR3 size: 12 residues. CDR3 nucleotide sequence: TGCGCCAGCGGACTTTCCAACGGGGAGCTGTTTTTT. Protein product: CASGLSNGELFF.

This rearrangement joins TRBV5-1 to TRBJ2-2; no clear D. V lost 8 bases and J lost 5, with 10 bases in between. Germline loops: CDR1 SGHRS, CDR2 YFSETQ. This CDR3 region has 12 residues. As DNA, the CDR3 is TGCGCCAGTGTAAGCTTAACCGGGGAGCTGTTTTTT. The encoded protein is CASVSLTGELFF.

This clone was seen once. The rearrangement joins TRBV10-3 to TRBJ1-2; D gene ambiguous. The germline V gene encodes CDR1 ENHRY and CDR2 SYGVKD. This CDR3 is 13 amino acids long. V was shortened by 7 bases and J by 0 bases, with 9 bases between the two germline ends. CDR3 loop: CAITYTANYGYTF. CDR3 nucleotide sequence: TGTGCCATCACGTACACAGCTAACTATGGCTACACCTTC.

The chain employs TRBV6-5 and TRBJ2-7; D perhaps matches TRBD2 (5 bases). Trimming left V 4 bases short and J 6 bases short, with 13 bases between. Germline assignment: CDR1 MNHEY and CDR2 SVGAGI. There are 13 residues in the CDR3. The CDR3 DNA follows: TGTGCCAGCAGTTCCCCACTCGGAGGCGAGCAGTACTTC. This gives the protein CASSSPLGGEQYF.

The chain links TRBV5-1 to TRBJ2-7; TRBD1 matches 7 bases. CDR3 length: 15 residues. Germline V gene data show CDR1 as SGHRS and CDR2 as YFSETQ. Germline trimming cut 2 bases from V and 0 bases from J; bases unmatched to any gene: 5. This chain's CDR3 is CASSLQGSSSYEQYF. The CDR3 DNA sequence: TGCGCCAGCAGCTTACAGGGGTCAAGCTCCTACGAGCAGTACTTC.

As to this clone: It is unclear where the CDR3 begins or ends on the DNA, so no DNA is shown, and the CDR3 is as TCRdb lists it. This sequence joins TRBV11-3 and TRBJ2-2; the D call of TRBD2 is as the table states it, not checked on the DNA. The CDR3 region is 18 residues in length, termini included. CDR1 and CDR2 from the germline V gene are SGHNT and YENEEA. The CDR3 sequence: CASSPRTSGALRAGELFF.

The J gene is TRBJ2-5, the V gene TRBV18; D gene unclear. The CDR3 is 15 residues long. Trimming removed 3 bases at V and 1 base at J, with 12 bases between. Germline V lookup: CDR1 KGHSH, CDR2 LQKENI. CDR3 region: CASSPQYSSQETQYF. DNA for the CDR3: TGTGCCAGCTCACCCCAGTACAGTTCCCAAGAGACCCAGTACTTC.

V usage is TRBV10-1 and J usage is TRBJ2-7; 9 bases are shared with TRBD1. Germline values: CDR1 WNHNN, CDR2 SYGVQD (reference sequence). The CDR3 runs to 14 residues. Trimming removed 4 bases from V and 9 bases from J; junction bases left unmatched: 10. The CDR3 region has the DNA TGCGCCAGCAGTGCCACCGGGACAGGGATTGTGCAGTACTTC. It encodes CASSATGTGIVQYF.

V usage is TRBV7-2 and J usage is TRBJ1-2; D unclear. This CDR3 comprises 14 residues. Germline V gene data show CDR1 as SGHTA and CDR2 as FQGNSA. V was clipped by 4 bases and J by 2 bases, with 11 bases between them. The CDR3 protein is CASSSPTLNYGYTF. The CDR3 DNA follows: TGTGCCAGCAGCTCTCCGACATTAAACTATGGCTACACCTTC.

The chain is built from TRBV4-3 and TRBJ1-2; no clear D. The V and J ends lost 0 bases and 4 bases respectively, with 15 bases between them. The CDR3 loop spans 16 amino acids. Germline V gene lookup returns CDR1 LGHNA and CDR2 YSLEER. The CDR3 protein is CASSQERTSNGYGYTF. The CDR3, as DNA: TGCGCCAGCAGCCAAGAGCGTACGTCCAACGGCTATGGCTACACCTTC.